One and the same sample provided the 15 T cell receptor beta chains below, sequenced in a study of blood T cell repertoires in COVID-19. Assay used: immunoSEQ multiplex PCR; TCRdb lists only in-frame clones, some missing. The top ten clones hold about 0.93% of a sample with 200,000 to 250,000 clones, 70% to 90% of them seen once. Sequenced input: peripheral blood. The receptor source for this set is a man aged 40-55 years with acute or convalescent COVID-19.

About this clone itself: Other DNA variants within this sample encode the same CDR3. This CDR3 reads CASSQDNRGTEAFF. In DNA form, the CDR3 reads TGTGCCAGCAGCCAAGATAACAGGGGGACTGAAGCTTTCTTT. The V call is TRBV3-1 (or the pseudogene TRBV3-2), the J call TRBJ1-1; 8 bases map to TRBD1. Germline CDR1 reads LGHDT; CDR2 reads YNNKEL (reference sequence). This CDR3 is built from 14 residues. V trimming: 0 bases; J trimming: 5 bases; junction bases outside the gene matches: 2.

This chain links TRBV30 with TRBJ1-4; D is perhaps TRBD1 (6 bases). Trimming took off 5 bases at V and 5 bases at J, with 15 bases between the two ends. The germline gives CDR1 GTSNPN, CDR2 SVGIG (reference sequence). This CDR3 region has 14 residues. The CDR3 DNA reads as TGTGCCTGGGAACGCCGGGACAAGAATGAAAAACTGTTTTTT. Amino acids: CAWERRDKNEKLFF.

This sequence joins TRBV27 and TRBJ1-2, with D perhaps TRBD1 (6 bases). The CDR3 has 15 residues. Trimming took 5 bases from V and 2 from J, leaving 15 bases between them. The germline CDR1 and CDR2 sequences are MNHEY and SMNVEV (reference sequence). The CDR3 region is CASSPGQSINYGYTF. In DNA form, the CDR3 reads TGTGCCAGCAGTCCCGGACAGTCAATCAACTATGGCTACACCTTC.

CDR3 sequence: CASSAETISSSGNTIYF. The CDR3, as DNA: TGTGCCAGCAGTGCAGAGACTATATCGAGCTCTGGAAACACCATATATTTT. The rearrangement links TRBV2 to TRBJ1-3; D remains unclear. V lost 4 bases and J lost 0, with 16 bases in between. CDR1 is SNHLY, CDR2 FYNNEI, per germline. CDR3 length: 17 amino acids.

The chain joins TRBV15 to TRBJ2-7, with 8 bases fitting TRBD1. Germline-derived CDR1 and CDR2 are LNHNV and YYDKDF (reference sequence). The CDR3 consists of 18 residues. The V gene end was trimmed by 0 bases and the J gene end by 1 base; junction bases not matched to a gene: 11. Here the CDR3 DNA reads TGTGCCACCAGCAGAGATCAATCGACAGGGGCCTTTTCCTACGAGCAGTACTTC. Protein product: CATSRDQSTGAFSYEQYF.

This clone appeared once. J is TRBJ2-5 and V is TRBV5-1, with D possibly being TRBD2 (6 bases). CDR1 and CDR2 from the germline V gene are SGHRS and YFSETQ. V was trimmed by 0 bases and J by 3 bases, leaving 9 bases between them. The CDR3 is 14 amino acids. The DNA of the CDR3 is TGCGCCAGCAGCTTGGAAGGCGGGAAAGAGACCCAGTACTTC. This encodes CASSLEGGKETQYF.

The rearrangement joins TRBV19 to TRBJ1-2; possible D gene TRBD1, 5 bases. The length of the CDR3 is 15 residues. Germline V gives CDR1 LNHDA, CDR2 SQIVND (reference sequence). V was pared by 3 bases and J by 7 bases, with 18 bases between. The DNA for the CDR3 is TGTGCCAGTAGTATGTCACACCGGGCCGGGGGTGGCTACACCTTC. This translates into CASSMSHRAGGGYTF.

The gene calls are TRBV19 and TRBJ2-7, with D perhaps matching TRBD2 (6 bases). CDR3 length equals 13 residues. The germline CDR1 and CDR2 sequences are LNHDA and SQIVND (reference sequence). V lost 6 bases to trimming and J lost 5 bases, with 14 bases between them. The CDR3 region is CASSRSGPDEQYF. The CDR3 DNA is TGTGCCAGTAGCCGAAGCGGGCCGGACGAGCAGTACTTC.

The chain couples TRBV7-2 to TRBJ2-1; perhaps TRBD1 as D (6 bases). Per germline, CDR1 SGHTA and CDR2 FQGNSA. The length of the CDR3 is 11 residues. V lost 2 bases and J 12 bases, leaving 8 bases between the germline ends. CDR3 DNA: TGTGCCAGCAGCTTATTGGGGGCGCAGTTCTTC. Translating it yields CASSLLGAQFF.

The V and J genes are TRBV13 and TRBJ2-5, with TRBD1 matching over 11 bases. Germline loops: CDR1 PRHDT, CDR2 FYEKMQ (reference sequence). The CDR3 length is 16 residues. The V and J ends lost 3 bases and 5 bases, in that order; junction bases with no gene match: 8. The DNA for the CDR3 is TGTGCCAGCAGCTTGGACAGGGGGCAAATTCGGGAGACCCAGTACTTC. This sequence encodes CASSLDRGQIRETQYF. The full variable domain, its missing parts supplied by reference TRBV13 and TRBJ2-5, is AAGVIQSPRHLIKEKRETATLKCYPIPRHDTVYWYQQGPGQDPQFLISFYEKMQSDKGSIPDRFSAQQFSDYHSELNMSSLELGDSALYFCASSLDRGQIRETQYFGPGTRLLVL.

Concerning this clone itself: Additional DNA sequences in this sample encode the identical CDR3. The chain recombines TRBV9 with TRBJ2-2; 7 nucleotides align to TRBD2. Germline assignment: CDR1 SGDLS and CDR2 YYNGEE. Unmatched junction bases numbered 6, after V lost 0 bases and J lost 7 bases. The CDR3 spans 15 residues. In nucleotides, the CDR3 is TGTGCCAGCAGCGTAGCTCCAGGGAGGGGCGGGGAGCTGTTTTTT. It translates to CASSVAPGRGGELFF.

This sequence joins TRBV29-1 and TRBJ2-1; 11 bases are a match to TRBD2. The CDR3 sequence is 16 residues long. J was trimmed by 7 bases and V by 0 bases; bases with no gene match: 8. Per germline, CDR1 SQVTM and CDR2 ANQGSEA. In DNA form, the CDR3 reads TGCAGCGTTGAAGATACTCGACTAGCGGGGAGTAATGAGCAGTTCTTC. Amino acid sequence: CSVEDTRLAGSNEQFF.

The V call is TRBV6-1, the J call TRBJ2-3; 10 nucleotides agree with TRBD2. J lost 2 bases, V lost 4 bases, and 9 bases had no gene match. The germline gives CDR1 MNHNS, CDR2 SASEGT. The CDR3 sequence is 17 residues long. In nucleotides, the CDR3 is TGTGCCAGCAGTGTTCCGGGACTAGCGACCATCACAGATACGCAGTATTTT. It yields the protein CASSVPGLATITDTQYF.

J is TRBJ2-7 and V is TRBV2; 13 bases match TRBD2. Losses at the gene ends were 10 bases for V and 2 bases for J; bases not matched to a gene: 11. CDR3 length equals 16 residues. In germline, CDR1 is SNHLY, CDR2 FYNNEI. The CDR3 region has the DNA TGTGCCATTAAGGGGACTAGCGGGGAGCACACCTACGAGCAGTACTTC. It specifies CAIKGTSGEHTYEQYF.

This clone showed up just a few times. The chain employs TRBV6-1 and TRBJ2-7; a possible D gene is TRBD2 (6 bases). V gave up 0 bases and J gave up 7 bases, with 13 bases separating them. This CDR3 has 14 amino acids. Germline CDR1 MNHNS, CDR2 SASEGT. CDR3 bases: TGTGCCAGCAGTGAAGCGCGGGGACCGGGTGAGCAGTACTTC. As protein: CASSEARGPGEQYF.